Given below is one T cell receptor (beta chain) in context. Sequencing was performed with immunoSEQ multiplex PCR; in TCRdb, only in-frame clones are kept and a portion is missing. Seen here are around 75,000 clones, approximately 95% observed once, and the top ten hold approximately 0.15%. The data are from a study of T cell changes during pregnancy in multiple sclerosis. Germline V CDR1 and CDR2: MNHEY, SVGAGI. V lost 4 bases and J 5 bases, leaving 14 bases between the germline ends. The CDR3 consists of 14 residues. This clonotype was sampled from a female donor with multiple sclerosis, enrolled in a pregnancy study. This specimen consisted of CD4+ T cells from peripheral blood mononuclear cells, obtained after pregnancy. The chain has TRBV6-5 and TRBJ1-1; D not resolved. In DNA form, the CDR3 reads TGTGCCAGCAGTTCACGTGGGCCTGGAACTGAAGCTTTCTTT. It translates to CASSSRGPGTEAFF.